Shown below are 24 T cell receptor beta chains from a single sample sequenced in a study of somatic mutations in T cells in chronic GVHD. Profiled with immunoSEQ multiplex PCR; TCRdb holds only in-frame clones, not every one. This sample carries 11,000 to 15,000 clones, 78% of them seen once, and the ten largest clones take approximately 29%. Sequences were obtained from Vbeta20-negative CD4+ T cells from blood. Receptor source: a male patient in his fifties with chronic graft-versus-host disease. Some T cells here may be from the graft donor.

This clone was detected once. The rearrangement uses TRBV6-1 and TRBJ1-5, with D maybe TRBD1 (6 bases). Germline CDR1 and CDR2: MNHNS and SASEGT. There are 16 residues in the CDR3. V lost 4 bases to trimming and J lost 3 bases, with 16 bases between them. The CDR3 sequence is CASSAQGIGNNQPQHF. The DNA for the CDR3 is TGTGCCAGCAGTGCACAGGGAATTGGGAACAATCAGCCCCAGCATTTT.

The chain uses TRBV9 and TRBJ2-1; the match to TRBD2 covers 10 bases. This CDR3 has 15 residues. Germline V gene data show CDR1 as SGDLS and CDR2 as YYNGEE. After removal of 0 bases from V and 4 bases from J, the junction contained 1 base not matched to a gene. The CDR3 DNA follows: TGTGCCAGCAGCGTAGAAGCGGGAGGGTACAATGAGCAGTTCTTC. Translated: CASSVEAGGYNEQFF.

This clone turned up a few times. The rearrangement links TRBV5-6 to TRBJ2-7, with D uncertain. The CDR3 is made up of 11 amino acids. Germline V gene sequence: CDR1 SGHDT, CDR2 YYEEEE. V lost 3 bases and J 10 bases, leaving 11 bases between the germline ends. The CDR3, as DNA: TGTGCCAGCAGCTCCCAGTCTCAACAGTACTTC. Protein product: CASSSQSQQYF.

Points on this clone: The junction departs from germline at one end; a sequencing error may be responsible. This chain uses TRBV20-1 with TRBJ2-7; TRBD1 agrees at 7 bases. The CDR3 length is 11 residues. Germline-derived CDR1 and CDR2 are DFQATT and SNEGSKA (reference sequence). CDR3 region: CAGTDSYEQYF. The CDR3 DNA is TGTGCCGGGACAGATTCCTACGAGCAGTACTTC.

The rearrangement uses TRBV20-1 and TRBJ1-2; unclear D gene. This CDR3 region has 11 residues. The V gene's germline CDR1 is DFQATT and CDR2 SNEGSKA (reference sequence). Trimming pared 6 bases from V and 8 bases from J, leaving 13 bases between. The CDR3 nucleotides are TGCAGTGCGCCGGCAGGTGGCGGCTACACCTTC. This gives the protein CSAPAGGGYTF.

This clone was counted between two and nine times. The chain combines TRBV15 with TRBJ2-6; 10 nucleotides align to TRBD1. Trimming at V came to 1 base and at J to 4 bases, leaving 4 bases not matched to a gene. Germline-derived CDR1 and CDR2 are LNHNV and YYDKDF (reference sequence). There are 17 residues in the CDR3. This chain's CDR3 is CATSRGQGAEGANVLTF. CDR3 DNA: TGTGCCACCAGCAGAGGACAGGGGGCGGAAGGGGCCAACGTCCTGACTTTC.

The chain is built from TRBV19 and TRBJ2-3; 9 positions agree with TRBD2. The CDR3 is 14 residues long. The V segment lost 4 bases and the J segment 3 bases; nucleotides outside the gene matches: 2. Germline V gives CDR1 LNHDA, CDR2 SQIVND (reference sequence). The CDR3 loop reads CASSTLAGTDTQYF. The CDR3 coding sequence is TGTGCCAGTAGTACCCTAGCGGGAACAGATACGCAGTATTTT. The whole variable domain, remainder taken from reference TRBV19 and TRBJ2-3, is DGGITQSPKYLFRKEGQNVTLSCEQNLNHDAMYWYRQDPGQGLRLIYYSQIVNDFQKGDIAEGYSVSREKKESFPLTVTSAQKNPTAFYLCASSTLAGTDTQYFGPGTRLTVL.

The genes are TRBV5-6 and TRBJ1-6, with D uncertain. The CDR3 length is 14 residues. Trimming shortened V by 3 bases and J by 6 bases, and 10 bases separated the two germline ends. In germline, CDR1 is SGHDT, CDR2 YYEEEE. CDR3 in DNA: TGTGCCAGCAGCTCGGCGGGCCCTAATTCACCCCTCCACTTT. It is translated as CASSSAGPNSPLHF.

The chain uses TRBV6-5 and TRBJ2-7, with 10 bases lining up with TRBD2. The CDR3 runs 15 residues. Germline-derived CDR1 and CDR2 are MNHEY and SVGAGI. V shed 4 bases, J shed 2 bases, and the junction held 5 bases outside the gene matches. CDR3 loop: CASSLPAGGPYEQYF. CDR3 DNA sequence: TGTGCCAGCAGTTTACCAGCGGGAGGGCCCTACGAGCAGTACTTC.

This chain joins TRBV14 and TRBJ2-7; unclear D gene. V was pared by 4 bases and J by 2 bases, with 6 bases between. The CDR3 runs to 12 residues. Germline CDR1 reads SGHDN; CDR2 reads FVKESK. For the CDR3, the DNA is TGTGCCAGCAGCCTGACACCCTACGAGCAGTACTTC. This translates into CASSLTPYEQYF.

This clone was observed a handful of times. The chain couples TRBV11-2 to TRBJ2-3; TRBD2 might be the D (6 bases). Looked up from germline, CDR1 is SGHAT and CDR2 is FQNNGV. This CDR3 region has 17 residues. V lost 4 bases to trimming and J lost 3 bases, with 20 bases between them. The CDR3, as DNA: TGTGCCAGCAGCTCCCCGGGCGCGGGAAGACGGACAGATACGCAGTATTTT. As protein: CASSSPGAGRRTDTQYF.

The chain has TRBV6-6 and TRBJ2-7; D might be TRBD2 (6 bases). Germline CDR1 is MNHNY and CDR2 is SVGAGI (reference sequence). Trimming stripped 7 bases from V and 7 bases from J, with 11 bases between. This CDR3 is 11 amino acids long. The CDR3 is CASTEGREQYF. Written as DNA, the CDR3 is TGTGCCAGCACGGAGGGGCGAGAGCAGTACTTC.

This chain links TRBV9 with TRBJ2-6, with 7 bases fitting TRBD1. The CDR3 contains 15 residues. Germline V lookup: CDR1 SGDLS, CDR2 YYNGEE. The ends lost 4 bases at V and 4 bases at J; junction bases unmatched: 5. CDR3: CASSPEGAGANVLTF. CDR3 nucleotides: TGTGCCAGCAGCCCCGAGGGGGCGGGGGCCAACGTCCTGACTTTC.

Remarks on this clone: This CDR3 is also generated by other DNA sequences in the sample. This chain connects TRBV19 to TRBJ2-1, with 8 bases fitting TRBD1. Germline trimming cut 4 bases from V and 6 bases from J; bases unmatched to any gene: 5. The germline V gene has CDR1 LNHDA and CDR2 SQIVND (reference sequence). This CDR3 is built from 14 residues. The CDR3 DNA reads TGTGCCAGTAGTACTACAGGGGGAGGCAATGAGCAGTTCTTC. The encoded protein is CASSTTGGGNEQFF.

In regard to this clone: This specimen includes other DNA sequences encoding the same CDR3. The chain links TRBV19 to TRBJ1-1; 8 bases map to TRBD1. Trimming took 6 bases from V and 11 from J; bases not matched to a gene: 14. This CDR3 is 14 amino acids long. CDR1 is LNHDA and CDR2 is SQIVND in the germline V gene (reference sequence). CDR3: CASRQTGQEGEAFF. The DNA for the CDR3 is TGTGCCAGTAGACAAACGGGACAGGAAGGTGAGGCTTTCTTT.

The J gene is TRBJ2-5, the V gene TRBV7-2, with D perhaps matching TRBD1 (6 bases). Germline-derived CDR1 and CDR2 are SGHTA and FQGNSA. The CDR3 totals 13 residues. The ends were cut back, 4 bases at V and 3 bases at J, with 9 bases in the middle. CDR3 sequence (DNA): TGTGCCAGCAGCTCCGGACAGAAAGAGACCCAGTACTTC. It translates to CASSSGQKETQYF.

The chain joins TRBV19 to TRBJ1-5; D is possibly TRBD1 (6 bases). Germline V lookup: CDR1 LNHDA, CDR2 SQIVND (reference sequence). The CDR3 has 18 residues. V dropped 4 bases and J dropped 0 bases, with 19 bases sitting between them. Here the CDR3 reads CASSTQRGAGSSNQPQHF. CDR3 in DNA: TGTGCCAGTAGTACTCAACGGGGGGCGGGGAGTAGCAATCAGCCCCAGCATTTT.

The chain uses TRBV18 and TRBJ2-1, with TRBD2 matching over 8 bases. Germline CDR1 KGHSH, CDR2 LQKENI. The J segment lost 6 bases and the V segment lost 6 bases, leaving 4 bases of the junction unmatched. The CDR3 runs 13 residues. In nucleotides, the CDR3 is TGTGCCAGCTCTCCCGGGGGGGGCAATGAGCAGTTCTTC. This encodes CASSPGGGNEQFF.

The chain combines TRBV11-2 with TRBJ1-2; D perhaps matches TRBD1 (5 bases). The length of the CDR3 is 14 residues. The V gene lost 3 bases and the J gene lost 3 bases, with 11 bases spanning the gap. CDR1 is SGHAT and CDR2 is FQNNGV in the germline V gene. The chain's CDR3 is CASSLGGQDYGYTF. The CDR3 DNA reads TGTGCCAGCAGCTTGGGAGGACAAGACTATGGCTACACCTTC.

The sample holds one count of this clone. The chain has TRBV5-6 and TRBJ1-4; D gene unclear. Germline CDR1 is SGHDT and CDR2 is YYEEEE. The CDR3 contains 16 residues. The V and J ends lost 4 bases and 6 bases respectively, with 19 bases between them. The CDR3, as DNA: TGTGCCAGCAGCCCCGCCTGGCCTGCAAGTGATGAAAAACTGTTTTTT. Protein: CASSPAWPASDEKLFF.

This clone was detected a few times. The chain couples TRBV19 to TRBJ2-3; a possible D gene is TRBD1 (5 bases). V gave up 3 bases and J gave up 2 bases, with 12 bases separating them. The CDR3 length is 15 residues. Germline-derived CDR1 and CDR2 are LNHDA and SQIVND (reference sequence). DNA for the CDR3: TGTGCCAGTAGTATCAGCAGGGATCCCACAGATACGCAGTATTTT. Translated, it gives CASSISRDPTDTQYF.

This chain joins TRBV18 and TRBJ2-2; 8 nucleotides match TRBD1. Germline V CDR1 and CDR2: KGHSH, LQKENI. The V gene end was trimmed by 4 bases and the J gene end by 1 base; junction bases not matched to a gene: 2. The CDR3 has 15 amino acids. In DNA, the CDR3 is TGTGCCAGCTCACTCGGACAGGGGAACACCGGGGAGCTGTTTTTT. This sequence encodes CASSLGQGNTGELFF.

This clone was recorded only once. The chain is built from TRBV5-4 and TRBJ1-2, with 7 bases that match TRBD1. Per the germline V gene, CDR1 is SGHNT and CDR2 is YYREEE (reference sequence). The CDR3 spans 14 residues. The V segment lost 0 bases and the J segment 3 bases; nucleotides outside the gene matches: 2. The CDR3 spells CASSLDRGDYGYTF. In DNA, the CDR3 is TGTGCCAGCAGCTTGGACAGGGGAGACTATGGCTACACCTTC.

This clone has only one observation. V usage is TRBV5-4 and J usage is TRBJ2-2; perhaps TRBD2 as D (5 bases). Germline loops: CDR1 SGHNT, CDR2 YYREEE (reference sequence). V lost 4 bases and J lost 2, with 12 bases in between. The CDR3 totals 15 residues. The CDR3 DNA follows: TGTGCCAGCAGCCAGGACGGGGTAAACACCGGGGAGCTGTTTTTT. Encoded protein: CASSQDGVNTGELFF.